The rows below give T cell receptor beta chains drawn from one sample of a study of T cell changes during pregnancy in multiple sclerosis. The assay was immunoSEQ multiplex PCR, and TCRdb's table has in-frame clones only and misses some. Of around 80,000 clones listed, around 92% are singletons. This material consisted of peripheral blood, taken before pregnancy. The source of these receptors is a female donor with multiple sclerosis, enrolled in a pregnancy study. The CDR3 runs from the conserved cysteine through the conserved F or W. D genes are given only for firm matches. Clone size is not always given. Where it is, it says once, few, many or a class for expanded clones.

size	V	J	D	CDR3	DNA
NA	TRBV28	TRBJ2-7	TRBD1	CASSAGTGVHEQYF	TGTGCCAGCAGTGCCGGGACAGGGGTCCACGAGCAGTACTTC
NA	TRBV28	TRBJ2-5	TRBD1	CASSLGRQGRAQETQYF	TGTGCCAGCAGTTTAGGGCGACAGGGAAGGGCCCAAGAGACCCAGTACTTC
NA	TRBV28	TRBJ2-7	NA	CASSLSLGGSEQYF	TGTGCCAGCAGTTTATCGCTAGGGGGTAGCGAGCAGTACTTC
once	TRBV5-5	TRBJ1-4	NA	CASSLGGRGNEKLFF	TGTGCCAGCAGCTTGGGGGGGCGAGGGAATGAAAAACTGTTTTTT
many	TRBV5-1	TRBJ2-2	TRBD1	CASSLVGQVNTGELFF	TGCGCCAGCAGCTTGGTAGGACAGGTCAACACCGGGGAGCTGTTTTTT
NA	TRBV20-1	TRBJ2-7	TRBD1	CSAGKGATQYF	TGCAGTGCCGGGAAGGGGGCGACGCAGTACTTC
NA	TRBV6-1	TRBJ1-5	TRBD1	CASNPGTGGNQPQHF	TGTGCCAGCAACCCCGGGACAGGGGGCAATCAGCCCCAGCATTTT
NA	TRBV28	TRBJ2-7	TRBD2	CATKRDPYEQYF	TGTGCCACCAAGCGGGATCCCTACGAGCAGTACTTC
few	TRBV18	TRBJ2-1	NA	CASSAFRGLPYNEQFF	TGTGCCAGCTCAGCTTTCCGGGGACTTCCATACAATGAGCAGTTCTTC
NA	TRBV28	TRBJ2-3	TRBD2	CASSSTTSGTTDTQYF	TGTGCCAGCAGTTCCACAACTAGCGGGACAACAGATACGCAGTATTTT
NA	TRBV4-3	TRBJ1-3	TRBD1	CASSHTFTGARGNTIYF	TGCGCCAGCAGCCACACTTTTACAGGGGCGAGGGGAAACACCATATATTTT
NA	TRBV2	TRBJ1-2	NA	CASSEENPHGGYTF	TGTGCCAGCAGTGAGGAGAACCCCCACGGAGGCTACACCTTC
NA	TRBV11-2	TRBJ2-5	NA	CASSPGWSSRETQYF	TGTGCCAGCAGCCCCGGTTGGAGTTCCCGGGAGACCCAGTACTTC
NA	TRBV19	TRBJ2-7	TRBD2	CASSMGSGKSYEQYF	TGTGCCAGTAGTATGGGAAGCGGGAAATCCTACGAGCAGTACTTC
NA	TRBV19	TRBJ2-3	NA	CATRSNPSTDTQYF	TGTGCTACGAGATCCAATCCTAGCACAGATACGCAGTATTTT
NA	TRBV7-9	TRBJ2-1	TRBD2	CASSSSAASGLAYNEQFF	TGTGCCAGCAGCAGTTCGGCGGCTAGCGGGCTAGCATACAATGAGCAGTTCTTC
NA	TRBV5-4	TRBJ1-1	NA	CASSWGRGTEAFF	TGTGCCAGCAGCTGGGGTAGGGGCACTGAAGCTTTCTTT
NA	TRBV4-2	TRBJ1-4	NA	CASSQESWGELFF	TGTGCCAGCAGCCAAGAATCTTGGGGGGAACTGTTTTTT
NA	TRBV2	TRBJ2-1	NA	CASSAEDTHNEQFF	TGTGCCAGCAGTGCAGAGGACACCCACAATGAGCAGTTCTTC
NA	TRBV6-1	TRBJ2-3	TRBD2	CASSLAPGGTDTQYF	TGTGCCAGCAGTTTAGCGCCGGGAGGTACAGATACGCAGTATTTT
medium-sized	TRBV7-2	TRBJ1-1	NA	CASSFGDTISEAFF	TGTGCCAGCAGCTTCGGGGACACCATATCTGAAGCTTTCTTT
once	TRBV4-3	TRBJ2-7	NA	CASSQDNAGTSYEQYF	TGCGCCAGCAGCCAAGATAATGCAGGCACCTCCTACGAGCAGTACTTC
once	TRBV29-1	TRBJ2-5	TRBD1	CSAGGGQGKETQYF	TGCAGCGCGGGGGGGGGACAGGGGAAAGAGACCCAGTACTTC
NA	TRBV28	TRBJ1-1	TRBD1	CASSSALGTGGAEAFF	TGTGCCAGCAGCAGTGCGCTGGGGACAGGGGGGGCTGAAGCTTTCTTT
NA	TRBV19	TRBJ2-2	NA	CASTLGVGELFF	TGTGCCAGTACCCTAGGTGTCGGGGAGCTGTTTTTT
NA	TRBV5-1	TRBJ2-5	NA	CASEDDGMETQYF	TGCGCCAGTGAAGACGACGGGATGGAGACCCAGTACTTC
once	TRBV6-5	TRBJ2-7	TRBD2	CASSYARGGRYEQYF	TGTGCCAGCAGTTACGCCCGGGGGGGCCGCTACGAGCAGTACTTC
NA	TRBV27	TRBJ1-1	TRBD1	CASSLPGGHTEAFF	TGTGCCAGCAGTCTCCCAGGGGGCCACACTGAAGCTTTCTTT
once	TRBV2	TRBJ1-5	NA	CASSWDPEGGGSNQPQHF	TGTGCCAGCAGTTGGGACCCAGAAGGGGGTGGAAGCAATCAGCCCCAGCATTTT
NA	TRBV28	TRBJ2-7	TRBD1	CASRRTGGTYEQYF	TGTGCCAGCAGGAGGACAGGGGGAACCTACGAGCAGTACTTC
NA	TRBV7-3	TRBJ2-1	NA	CASSYGTNNEQFF	TGTGCCAGCAGCTATGGCACCAACAATGAGCAGTTCTTC
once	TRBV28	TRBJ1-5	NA	CASRNPGRAIDQPQHF	TGTGCCAGCAGGAATCCCGGCAGGGCAATCGATCAGCCCCAGCATTTT
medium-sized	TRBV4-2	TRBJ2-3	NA	CASSSSGEGTDTQYF	TGTGCCAGCAGCTCGTCGGGAGAGGGCACAGATACGCAGTATTTT
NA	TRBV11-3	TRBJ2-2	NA	CASSSPSQGNTGELFF	TGTGCCAGCAGCTCACCCTCTCAGGGGAACACCGGGGAGCTGTTTTTT
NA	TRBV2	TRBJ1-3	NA	CASNGQGNTIYF	TGTGCCAGCAATGGACAGGGAAACACCATATATTTT
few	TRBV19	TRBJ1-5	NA	CASTPQANQPQHF	TGTGCCAGTACCCCCCAGGCTAATCAGCCCCAGCATTTT
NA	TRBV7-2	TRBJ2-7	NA	CASSLDWDYEQYF	TGTGCCAGCAGCTTGGACTGGGACTACGAGCAGTACTTC
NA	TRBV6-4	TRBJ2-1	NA	CASSDSAASPNEQFF	TGTGCCAGCAGTGACTCGGCCGCCTCCCCCAATGAGCAGTTCTTC
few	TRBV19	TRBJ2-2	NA	CASILTPTGGGELFF	TGTGCCAGTATATTAACGCCGACAGGTGGCGGGGAGCTGTTTTTT
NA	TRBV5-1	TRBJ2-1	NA	CASSSARGEQFF	TGCGCCAGCAGCTCGGCTAGGGGTGAGCAGTTCTTC
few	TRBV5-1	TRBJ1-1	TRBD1	CASSLQGGTTEAFF	TGCGCCAGCAGCTTGCAGGGGGGTACCACTGAAGCTTTCTTT
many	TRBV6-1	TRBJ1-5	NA	CASSEADGVNQPQHF	TGTGCCAGCAGTGAAGCTGACGGGGTAAACCAGCCCCAGCATTTT
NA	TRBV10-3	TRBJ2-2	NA	CAIMGRNTGELFF	TGTGCCATCATGGGGCGGAACACCGGGGAGCTGTTTTTT
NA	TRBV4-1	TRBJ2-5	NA	CASSQDLVPEETQYF	TGCGCCAGCAGCCAAGATTTAGTACCCGAAGAGACCCAGTACTTC
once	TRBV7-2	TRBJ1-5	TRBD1	CASSRDSGSNQPQHF	TGTGCCAGCAGCAGGGACAGCGGAAGCAATCAGCCCCAGCATTTT
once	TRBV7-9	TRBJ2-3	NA	CASSFLTDTQYF	TGTGCCAGCAGCTTCCTCACAGATACGCAGTATTTT
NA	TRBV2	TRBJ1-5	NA	CASSDGGNQPQHF	TGTGCCAGCAGTGACGGTGGCAATCAGCCCCAGCATTTT
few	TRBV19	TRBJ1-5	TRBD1	CASRTGDSNQPQHF	TGTGCCAGTAGGACAGGGGATAGCAATCAGCCCCAGCATTTT
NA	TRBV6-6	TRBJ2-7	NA	CASSPAVQRSEQYF	TGTGCCAGCAGCCCAGCGGTTCAAAGGAGCGAGCAGTACTTC
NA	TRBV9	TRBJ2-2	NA	CASSVDPGQNTGELFF	TGTGCCAGCAGCGTAGATCCAGGCCAGAACACCGGGGAGCTGTTTTTT
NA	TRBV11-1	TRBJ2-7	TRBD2	CASSPGLAGVQGEQYF	TGTGCCAGCAGCCCGGGACTAGCGGGAGTTCAAGGCGAGCAGTACTTC
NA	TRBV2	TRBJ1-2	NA	CASSVVVGALKGGYTF	TGTGCCAGCAGTGTGGTGGTAGGGGCCTTAAAGGGAGGCTACACCTTC
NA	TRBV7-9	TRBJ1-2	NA	CASSHIQGPSNGYTF	TGTGCCAGCAGCCATATTCAGGGTCCCTCTAATGGCTACACCTTC
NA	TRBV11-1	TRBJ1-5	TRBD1	CASSLEGTEPQHF	TGTGCCAGCAGCCTAGAGGGGACAGAGCCCCAGCATTTT
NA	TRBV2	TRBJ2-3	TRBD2	CASRKLADPSTDTQYF	TGTGCCAGCAGGAAACTAGCGGATCCTAGCACAGATACGCAGTATTTT
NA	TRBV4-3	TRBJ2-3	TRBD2	CASSQLAGGITDTQYF	TGCGCCAGCAGCCAACTAGCGGGAGGTATCACAGATACGCAGTATTTT
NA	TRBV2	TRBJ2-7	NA	CASSRTATTSYEQYF	TGTGCCAGCAGCCGGACTGCTACTACCTCCTACGAGCAGTACTTC
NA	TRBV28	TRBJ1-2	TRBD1	CASRGGGDRNTF	TGTGCCAGCAGGGGCGGGGGGGACAGAAACACCTTC
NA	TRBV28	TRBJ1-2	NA	CASSFYQGSGYTF	TGTGCCAGCAGTTTTTACCAGGGGAGTGGCTACACCTTC
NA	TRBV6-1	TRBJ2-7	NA	CASSEAGSDIPYEQYF	TGTGCCAGCAGTGAAGCGGGGTCGGACATCCCCTACGAGCAGTACTTC